The 17 T cell receptor beta chains below were found in one sample sequenced in a study of blood T cell repertoires in COVID-19. Libraries were prepared by immunoSEQ multiplex PCR; TCRdb keeps only in-frame clonotypes and omits some of them. The table has some 250,000 clones, approximately 83% seen once. The specimen sequenced was PBMCs or T cells enriched from blood (not recorded which). The source of these receptors is a woman between 50 and 59 years old who had recovered from COVID-19.

This clone was recorded once. The V call is TRBV20-1, the J call TRBJ2-1; D is unresolved. V lost 2 bases and J 10 bases, leaving 9 bases between the germline ends. Germline lookup yields CDR1 DFQATT and CDR2 SNEGSKA (reference sequence). This CDR3 spans 11 amino acids. The CDR3 reads CSARKMQEQFF. CDR3 bases: TGCAGTGCTAGAAAGATGCAGGAGCAGTTCTTC.

The rearrangement links TRBV5-1 to TRBJ1-1; D is unclear. Trimming took 0 bases from V and 0 from J, leaving 9 bases between them. CDR3 length: 15 amino acids. Germline CDR1 reads SGHRS; CDR2 reads YFSETQ. CDR3 residues: CASSLDADMNTEAFF. CDR3 in DNA: TGCGCCAGCAGCTTGGACGCCGACATGAACACTGAAGCTTTCTTT.

The chain uses TRBV3-1 (or the pseudogene TRBV3-2) and TRBJ2-1; 8 bases map to TRBD2. The CDR3 totals 16 residues. The J segment lost 6 bases and the V segment lost 3 bases, leaving 10 bases of the junction unmatched. Per germline, CDR1 LGHDT and CDR2 YNNKEL (reference sequence). DNA of the CDR3: TGTGCCAGCAGCCATCCGGGACTAGAGGAGAGCAATGAGCAGTTCTTC. Its translation is CASSHPGLEESNEQFF.

This chain joins TRBV3-1 (or the pseudogene TRBV3-2) and TRBJ1-2; 8 nucleotides match TRBD1. Germline V gene data show CDR1 as LGHDT and CDR2 as YNNKEL (reference sequence). With 4 bases clipped from V and 3 bases from J, the junction kept 4 bases outside the gene matches. The length of the CDR3 is 14 residues. The chain's CDR3 is CASSRQGADYGYTF. Written as DNA, the CDR3 is TGTGCCAGCAGCCGGCAGGGGGCGGACTATGGCTACACCTTC.

In nucleotides, the CDR3 is TGTGCCAGCAGTTTTTCAGGGACAGGCCTCATGAACACTGAAGCTTTCTTT. Translating it yields CASSFSGTGLMNTEAFF. The chain employs TRBV28 and TRBJ1-1, with 8 bases identical to TRBD1. V shed 3 bases, J shed 0 bases, and the junction held 9 bases outside the gene matches. The CDR3 spans 17 residues. Germline CDR1 reads MDHEN; CDR2 reads SYDVKM.

The rearrangement links TRBV10-3 to TRBJ2-1; D gene ambiguous. V was cut by 2 bases and J by 6 bases, with 8 bases left in between. This CDR3 region has 13 residues. Germline assignment: CDR1 ENHRY and CDR2 SYGVKD. The CDR3, as DNA: TGTGCCATCAGTGAGGGTGCGCTCAATGAGCAGTTCTTC. As protein: CAISEGALNEQFF.

Note on this clone: It may be a read error: a sequence one base away is much more abundant. The rearrangement links TRBV7-3 to TRBJ1-1; D ambiguous. This CDR3 is built from 13 residues. The ends were cut back, 5 bases at V and 1 base at J, with 8 bases in the middle. The germline CDR1 and CDR2 sequences are SGHTA and FQGTGA. The CDR3 region has the DNA TGTGCCAGCAGCCCGGCAGGGAACACTGAAGCTTTCTTT. It encodes CASSPAGNTEAFF.

This chain joins TRBV10-2 and TRBJ2-2, with 9 bases that match TRBD2. The CDR3 has 19 residues. CDR1 WSHSY and CDR2 SAAADI come from the germline V gene. V was pared by 0 bases and J by 6 bases, with 14 bases of the junction left unmatched. The CDR3 nucleotides read TGCGCCAGCAGTGAGTCGACATTAGCGGGAGTCTACTCGGCCGGGGAGCTGTTTTTT. Its translation: CASSESTLAGVYSAGELFF.

The chain employs TRBV30 and TRBJ2-4; a weak D match, TRBD1 (6 bases). V lost 1 base, J lost 13 bases, and 17 bases lay in between. The CDR3 totals 13 residues. CDR1 and CDR2 from the germline V gene are GTSNPN and SVGIG (reference sequence). In nucleotides, the CDR3 is TGTGCCTGGAGTGCAGGGCCTCCGGGACAACAGTACTTC. This codes for CAWSAGPPGQQYF. The whole variable domain, filled in from reference TRBV30 and TRBJ2-4, reads SQTIHQWPATLVQPVGSPLSLECTVEGTSNPNLYWYRQAAGRGLQLLFYSVGIGQISSEVPQNLSASRPQDRQFILSSKKLLLSDSGFYLCAWSAGPPGQQYFGAGTRLSVL.

The V gene is TRBV5-1, the J gene TRBJ2-7; weak D call: TRBD1 (5 bases). The V end was cut by 0 bases, the J end by 5 bases, with 12 bases between. CDR1 SGHRS and CDR2 YFSETQ come from the germline V gene. This CDR3 spans 14 amino acids. The CDR3 loop reads CASSLVQGTHEQYF. The CDR3 coding sequence is TGCGCCAGCAGCTTGGTCCAGGGAACCCACGAGCAGTACTTC.

This chain links TRBV18 with TRBJ1-2, with 7 bases that match TRBD1. The CDR3 sequence is 15 residues long. CDR1 is KGHSH and CDR2 is LQKENI in the germline V gene. Trimming took 5 bases from V and 8 from J; bases not matched to a gene: 14. CDR3 region: CASSDRQGSSRGYTF. The DNA for the CDR3 is TGTGCCAGCTCAGACCGACAGGGATCATCACGCGGCTACACCTTC.

This chain links TRBV24-1 with TRBJ1-5; 9 nucleotides line up with TRBD1. This CDR3 has 15 residues. Germline-derived CDR1 and CDR2 are KGHDR and SFDVKD. Trimming at V came to 5 bases and at J to 9 bases, leaving 10 bases not matched to a gene. CDR3 DNA: TGTGCCACCAGTGGCGCAGGGACAGGGTGGGCGCCCCAGCATTTT. Amino acids: CATSGAGTGWAPQHF.

Turning to this clone: The junction differs from germline at one of its ends, possibly a read error. The gene calls are TRBV3-1 (or the pseudogene TRBV3-2) and TRBJ2-2, with D tentatively TRBD1 (6 bases). CDR3 length: 17 residues. In germline, CDR1 is LGHDT, CDR2 YNNKEL (reference sequence). The CDR3 coding sequence is TGTGCCAGCAGCCTAATTTCGGGGACAACGAACACCGGGAAGCTGTTTTTT. Translating gives CASSLISGTTNTGKLFF.

CDR3 sequence reads: CASSQRQGAGELFF. Here the CDR3 DNA reads TGCGCCAGCAGCCAGAGACAGGGGGCCGGGGAGCTGTTTTTT. V gene TRBV4-1 combines with J gene TRBJ2-2; 9 bases are shared with TRBD1. Germline lookup yields CDR1 MGHRA and CDR2 YSYEKL. The CDR3 consists of 14 residues. V dropped 3 bases and J dropped 6; count of bases not matched to a gene: 2.

This clone was counted between two and nine times. The chain combines TRBV6-1 with TRBJ1-5; D is unresolved. V was trimmed by 2 bases and J by 5 bases, leaving 7 bases between them. This CDR3 contains 13 residues. CDR1 is MNHNS and CDR2 is SASEGT in the germline V gene. CDR3 protein: CASSEQGDQPQHF. CDR3 sequence (DNA): TGTGCCAGCAGTGAACAAGGAGATCAGCCCCAGCATTTT.

The rearrangement links TRBV7-9 to TRBJ1-2; D not resolved. The CDR3 contains 14 residues. Germline-derived CDR1 and CDR2 are SEHNR and FQNEAQ (reference sequence). The germline V and J ends were trimmed by 1 base and 0 bases, with 6 bases remaining between them. CDR3 protein: CASSLDSSNYGYTF. Written as DNA, the CDR3 is TGTGCCAGCAGCTTAGACAGCTCTAACTATGGCTACACCTTC.

The chain employs TRBV6-1 and TRBJ2-7; the D gene is possibly TRBD1 (5 bases). CDR1 is MNHNS, CDR2 SASEGT, per germline. Trimming removed 4 bases from V and 0 bases from J, with 22 bases in between. The CDR3 runs 18 residues. The CDR3 sequence is CASSGNTGHFISSYEQYF. The CDR3 DNA reads TGTGCCAGCAGTGGAAACACTGGACATTTTATCAGCTCCTACGAGCAGTACTTC.